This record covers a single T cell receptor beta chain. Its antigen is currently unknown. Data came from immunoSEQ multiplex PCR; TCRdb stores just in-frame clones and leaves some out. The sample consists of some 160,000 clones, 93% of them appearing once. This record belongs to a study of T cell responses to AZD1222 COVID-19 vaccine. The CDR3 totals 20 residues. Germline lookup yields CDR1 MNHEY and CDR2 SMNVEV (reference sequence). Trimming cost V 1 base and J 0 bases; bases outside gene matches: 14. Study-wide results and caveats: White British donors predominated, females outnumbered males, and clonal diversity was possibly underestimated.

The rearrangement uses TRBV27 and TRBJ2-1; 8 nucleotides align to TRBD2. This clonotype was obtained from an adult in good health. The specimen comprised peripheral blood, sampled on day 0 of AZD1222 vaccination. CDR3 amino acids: CASSLFGTRVGQSSYNEQFF. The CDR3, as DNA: TGTGCCAGCAGTTTATTTGGGACTAGAGTGGGTCAGAGCTCCTACAATGAGCAGTTCTTC.